These 16 T cell receptor beta chains originate from one sample sequenced in a study of blood T cell repertoires in COVID-19. TCRdb's table, derived via immunoSEQ multiplex PCR, lists solely in-frame clones and lacks some. Found here are over 200,000 clones, around 90% of them singletons; the top ten hold roughly 12%. Sequencing was done on a sample of peripheral blood. The receptors stem from a young woman who had recovered from COVID-19.

The chain couples TRBV18 to TRBJ1-1; D is possibly TRBD1 (5 bases). Trimming shortened V by 2 bases and J by 6 bases, and 10 bases separated the two germline ends. In germline, CDR1 is KGHSH, CDR2 LQKENI. This CDR3 is built from 13 residues. CDR3 residues: CASSPGTEAEAFF. The CDR3 coding sequence is TGTGCCAGCTCACCAGGGACTGAGGCTGAAGCTTTCTTT.

The chain has TRBV10-3 and TRBJ2-3, with D possibly being TRBD2 (5 bases). Trimming removed 4 bases from V and 0 bases from J, with 17 bases in between. This CDR3 has 17 residues. Looked up from germline, CDR1 is ENHRY and CDR2 is SYGVKD. CDR3 sequence (DNA): TGTGCCATCAGTGGGGGAGATCGGCGGAGAAGCACAGATACGCAGTATTTT. Encoded protein: CAISGGDRRRSTDTQYF.

The gene calls are TRBV6-5 and TRBJ2-2; 8 bases fit TRBD1. This CDR3 spans 16 amino acids. Trimming at V came to 2 bases and at J to 6 bases, leaving 8 bases not matched to a gene. The V gene's germline CDR1 is MNHEY and CDR2 SVGAGI. CDR3 protein: CASSYGAGGGAGELFF. The CDR3 DNA is TGTGCCAGCAGTTACGGAGCAGGGGGCGGGGCCGGGGAGCTGTTTTTT.

The CDR3 region is CASSQDQGAANTGELFF. In DNA, the CDR3 is TGCGCCAGCAGCCAAGATCAGGGGGCGGCCAACACCGGGGAGCTGTTTTTT. The chain has TRBV4-3 and TRBJ2-2; 8 bases align to TRBD1. The CDR3 runs 17 residues. The junction had 5 bases not matched to a gene; V was cut back by 0 bases and J by 2 bases. The germline gives CDR1 LGHNA, CDR2 YSLEER.

This clone was recorded once. Other DNA variants within this sample encode the same CDR3. This chain links TRBV6-5 with TRBJ1-3; D is possibly TRBD1 (6 bases). The CDR3 totals 15 residues. Trimming pared 4 bases from V and 0 bases from J, leaving 10 bases between. Germline CDR1 and CDR2: MNHEY and SVGAGI. CDR3 sequence: CASSLDRNSGNTIYF. CDR3 in DNA: TGTGCCAGCAGTTTAGACAGGAACTCTGGAAACACCATATATTTT.

This clone was counted a few times. The chain carries TRBV7-2 and TRBJ2-1; 11 bases fit TRBD1. The junction had 8 bases not matched to a gene; V was cut back by 5 bases and J by 5 bases. The CDR3 loop spans 16 amino acids. Germline V gives CDR1 SGHTA, CDR2 FQGNSA. The CDR3 region is CASSDPGTGGHNEQFF. Written as DNA, the CDR3 is TGTGCCAGCAGCGACCCCGGGACAGGGGGGCACAATGAGCAGTTCTTC.

This sequence joins TRBV29-1 and TRBJ2-5, with a possible D match to TRBD2 (5 bases). Trimming stripped 4 bases from V and 4 bases from J, with 10 bases between. Germline CDR1 reads SQVTM; CDR2 reads ANQGSEA. The CDR3 runs to 12 residues. CDR3 protein: CSVVASPETQYF. CDR3 DNA: TGCAGCGTTGTGGCTAGCCCAGAGACCCAGTACTTC. Together with reference TRBV29-1 and TRBJ2-5, the CDR3 gives the full variable domain: SAVISQKPSRDICQRGTSLTIQCQVDSQVTMMFWYRQQPGQSLTLIATANQGSEATYESGFVIDKFPISRPNLTFSTLTVSNMSPEDSSIYLCSVVASPETQYFGPGTRLLVL.

This chain connects TRBV4-1 to TRBJ1-6; D call uncertain. This CDR3 is built from 16 residues. V shed 0 bases and J shed 5 bases, with 11 bases lying between them. From germline, CDR1 is MGHRA and CDR2 YSYEKL. In DNA, the CDR3 is TGCGCCAGCAGCCAAGAGATCCTACAGAATAATTCACCCCTCCACTTT. It yields the protein CASSQEILQNNSPLHF.

The chain employs TRBV6-5 and TRBJ1-1, with TRBD1 as a possible D gene (6 bases). The V gene's germline CDR1 is MNHEY and CDR2 SVGAGI. Trimming took off 6 bases at V and 2 bases at J, with 13 bases between the two ends. This CDR3 comprises 14 residues. CDR3 sequence reads: CASSTPGQNTEAFF. CDR3 in DNA: TGTGCCAGCAGCACACCGGGACAAAACACTGAAGCTTTCTTT.

The V and J genes are TRBV4-3 and TRBJ1-1; no clear D gene. CDR3 size: 18 residues. V was pared by 0 bases and J by 1 base, with 18 bases between. Germline CDR1 reads LGHNA; CDR2 reads YSLEER. CDR3 DNA sequence: TGCGCCAGCAGCCAAGATTTATCGGGCCCCGGGGAGAACACTGAAGCTTTCTTT. Encoded protein: CASSQDLSGPGENTEAFF.

The chain employs TRBV29-1 and TRBJ2-7, with TRBD1 identical over 11 bases. V lost 5 bases, J lost 6 bases, and 12 bases stayed unmatched. CDR1 SQVTM and CDR2 ANQGSEA come from the germline V gene. CDR3 size: 15 residues. The CDR3 loop is CSVLPRDRGMVEQYF. The CDR3 nucleotides are TGCAGCGTTCTACCCCGGGACAGGGGGATGGTCGAGCAGTACTTC.

J is TRBJ2-1 and V is TRBV5-5; 7 bases fit TRBD1. The germline gives CDR1 SGHKS, CDR2 YYEKEE (reference sequence). V gave up 4 bases and J gave up 0 bases; unmatched junction bases: 4. CDR3 length: 15 amino acids. The CDR3 sequence: CASSLGTASYNEQFF. The CDR3 bases are TGTGCCAGCAGCCTCGGGACAGCCTCCTACAATGAGCAGTTCTTC.

This chain uses TRBV28 with TRBJ1-3; 9 bases are shared with TRBD1. CDR1 and CDR2 (germline): MDHEN, SYDVKM. The J segment lost 7 bases and the V segment lost 0 bases, leaving 10 bases of the junction unmatched. The CDR3 sequence is 17 residues long. The CDR3 bases are TGTGCCAGCAGTTTATGGGGGACAGGGAATAATCGGAACACCATATATTTT. This gives the protein CASSLWGTGNNRNTIYF.

Here the CDR3 reads CASNQRENEQFF. CDR3 DNA sequence: TGTGCCAGCAACCAGCGCGAGAATGAGCAGTTCTTC. V gene TRBV2 combines with J gene TRBJ2-1, with D uncertain. In germline, CDR1 is SNHLY, CDR2 FYNNEI. This CDR3 contains 12 residues. V lost 7 bases and J lost 7, with 11 bases in between.

The V and J genes are TRBV2 and TRBJ2-1, with 9 bases lining up with TRBD2. The CDR3 sequence is 14 residues long. Germline V gives CDR1 SNHLY, CDR2 FYNNEI. Trimming cost V 5 bases and J 4 bases; bases outside gene matches: 3. This CDR3 reads CASSLAGVYNEQFF. The CDR3 nucleotides are TGTGCCAGCAGTTTAGCGGGAGTTTACAATGAGCAGTTCTTC.

The chain has TRBV7-3 and TRBJ2-7, with D possibly TRBD2 on 6 matching bases. V lost 5 bases to trimming and J lost 0 bases, with 14 bases between them. Per the germline V gene, CDR1 is SGHTA and CDR2 is FQGTGA. The CDR3 contains 15 residues. The CDR3 region has the DNA TGTGCCAGCAGCCCAAACGCGGGGAGCTCCTACGAGCAGTACTTC. Its protein product is CASSPNAGSSYEQYF.